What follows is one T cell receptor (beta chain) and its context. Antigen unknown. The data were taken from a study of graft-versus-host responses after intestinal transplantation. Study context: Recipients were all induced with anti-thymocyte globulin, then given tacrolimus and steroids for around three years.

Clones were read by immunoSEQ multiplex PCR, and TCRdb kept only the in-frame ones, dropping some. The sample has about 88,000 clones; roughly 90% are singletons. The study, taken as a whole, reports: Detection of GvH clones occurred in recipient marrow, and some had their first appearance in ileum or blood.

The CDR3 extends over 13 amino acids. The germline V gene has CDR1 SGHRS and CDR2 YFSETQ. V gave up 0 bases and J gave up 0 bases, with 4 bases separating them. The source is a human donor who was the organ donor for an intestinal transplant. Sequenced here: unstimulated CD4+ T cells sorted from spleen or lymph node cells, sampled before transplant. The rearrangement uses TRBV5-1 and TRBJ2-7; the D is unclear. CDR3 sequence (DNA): TGCGCCAGCAGCTTGGGACACTCCTACGAGCAGTACTTC. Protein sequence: CASSLGHSYEQYF.